The present T cell receptor beta chain was sequenced within a study of blood T cell repertoires in COVID-19. Study in general: COVID-19 samples, acute and convalescent, were from the United States, Italy and Spain.

The CDR3 runs 15 residues. Participants spanned ages about 18 to 100 years and resided in 20 to 25 US areas. Participant-reported clinical history was the basis for cohort assignment. Authors' data handling: Estimated nucleated cell counts came from reference gene primer amplification. Sequenced by immunoSEQ multiplex PCR; TCRdb stores in-frame clones only, minus some. The V and J calls and clone size are taken from that table; D and trimming were inferred from the DNA. Here the sample spans 200,000 to 250,000 clones, approximately 87% being singletons. This receptor was obtained from a woman between 45 and 60 years old in a cohort exposed to, infected with or recovered from COVID-19 (not recorded which). The specimen was PBMCs or T cells enriched from blood (not recorded which). The chain links TRBV21-1 to TRBJ2-2; TRBD2 is the table's D call and was not checked against the DNA. TRBV21-1 is a pseudogene segment. The CDR3 spells CASRKGGANTGELFF. The CDR3 coding sequence is TGTGCCAGCCGAAAGGGGGGGGCAAACACCGGGGAGCTGTTTTTT.